The 29 T cell receptor beta chains below all came from one sample that was sequenced in a study of shared clonotypes between healthy human individuals. Data came from immunoSEQ multiplex PCR; TCRdb stores just in-frame clones and leaves some out. Of 1,500,000 or so clones listed, approximately 98.5% were seen once; the top ten hold 0.36%. The source material was naive CD4+ T cells sorted from blood. Stated subset: CD45RA+ positively selected. The origin of the receptors is a man under 40 in good health.

The chain's CDR3 is CASSSHGQAGETQYF. CDR3 bases: TGTGCCAGCAGCTCCCACGGACAGGCGGGGGAGACCCAGTACTTC. The chain couples TRBV7-9 to TRBJ2-5, with D possibly matching TRBD1 (7 bases). V shed 4 bases and J shed 5 bases, with 17 bases lying between them. The germline gives CDR1 SEHNR, CDR2 FQNEAQ (reference sequence). The CDR3 spans 15 residues.

CDR3 in DNA: TGCGCCAGCAGCCAGTGGCCGGGACAGGGAGTTTTCTATGGCTACACCTTC. Translated: CASSQWPGQGVFYGYTF. V is TRBV4-1 and J is TRBJ1-2; 9 bases align to TRBD1. Germline CDR1 reads MGHRA; CDR2 reads YSYEKL. CDR3 length: 17 residues. The trim removed 3 bases at V and 4 bases at J, leaving 12 bases unmatched.

The count of this clone is one. This chain uses TRBV9 with TRBJ1-3, with 9 bases aligning to TRBD1. The CDR3 loop spans 14 amino acids. Trimming took 4 bases from V and 7 from J; bases not matched to a gene: 6. Germline V gene data show CDR1 as SGDLS and CDR2 as YYNGEE. CDR3 loop: CASSQPGTGNTIYF. The CDR3 bases are TGTGCCAGCAGCCAACCCGGGACAGGGAACACCATATATTTT.

The chain has TRBV29-1 and TRBJ2-7; 8 nucleotides line up with TRBD2. Germline-derived CDR1 and CDR2 are SQVTM and ANQGSEA. V lost 8 bases to trimming and J lost 1 base; unmatched junction nucleotides: 7. This CDR3 has 13 amino acids. CDR3 region: CSQPPGGSYEQYF. Here the CDR3 DNA reads TGCAGCCAGCCCCCGGGAGGGTCCTACGAGCAGTACTTC.

The chain joins TRBV30 to TRBJ2-2, with TRBD1 identical over 9 bases. There are 18 residues in the CDR3. CDR1 is GTSNPN, CDR2 SVGIG, per germline (reference sequence). V shed 1 base, J shed 3 bases, and the junction held 12 bases outside the gene matches. The CDR3 nucleotides read TGTGCCTGGAGTGATTCCGGACAGGGGAGATTTTACACCGGGGAGCTGTTTTTT. It encodes CAWSDSGQGRFYTGELFF.

This chain uses TRBV18 with TRBJ1-5, with D unresolved. Germline V CDR1 and CDR2: KGHSH, LQKENI. V dropped 3 bases and J dropped 1 base, with 10 bases sitting between them. The CDR3 spans 15 residues. Written as DNA, the CDR3 is TGTGCCAGCTCACCTTTTCAAGGAAGCAATCAGCCCCAGCATTTT. This translates into CASSPFQGSNQPQHF.

This clone was found once. The CDR3 bases are TGCGCCAGCAGCCAGGGACAGAAGTACCACAATGAGCAGTTCTTC. This translates into CASSQGQKYHNEQFF. The chain is built from TRBV4-3 and TRBJ2-1, with 7 bases lining up with TRBD1. Germline V gene sequence: CDR1 LGHNA, CDR2 YSLEER. This CDR3 comprises 15 residues. The V and J ends lost 3 bases and 5 bases, in that order; junction bases with no gene match: 7.

This sequence joins TRBV12-5 and TRBJ2-1; D is uncertain. This CDR3 is 11 amino acids long. The germline CDR1 and CDR2 sequences are LGHNT and FRNRAP. The V gene lost 3 bases and the J gene lost 5 bases, with 2 bases spanning the gap. CDR3 nucleotide sequence: TGTGCTAGTGGTTTCCACAATGAGCAGTTCTTC. Amino acid sequence: CASGFHNEQFF.

The chain employs TRBV11-2 and TRBJ2-6; tentative D call: TRBD1 (6 bases). V was pared by 3 bases and J by 4 bases, with 10 bases between. The CDR3 has 15 residues. The germline CDR1 and CDR2 sequences are SGHAT and FQNNGV. CDR3 DNA: TGTGCCAGCAGCTTTCAGGGGTTGGGGGCCAACGTCCTGACTTTC. Its translation: CASSFQGLGANVLTF.

The V gene is TRBV5-4, the J gene TRBJ2-1, with 7 bases fitting TRBD2. After removal of 5 bases from V and 8 bases from J, the junction contained 4 bases not matched to a gene. CDR3 length: 12 amino acids. Looked up from germline, CDR1 is SGHNT and CDR2 is YYREEE (reference sequence). Written as DNA, the CDR3 is TGTGCCAGCAGGGGAGGGTTCGATGAGCAGTTCTTC. Translation gives CASRGGFDEQFF.

The rearrangement joins TRBV11-2 to TRBJ2-7; D unclear. Germline V gene sequence: CDR1 SGHAT, CDR2 FQNNGV. V gave up 5 bases and J gave up 5 bases, with 16 bases separating them. The CDR3 spans 14 residues. DNA of the CDR3: TGTGCCAGCAGCCGCCCCCGGCAGGAACACGAGCAGTACTTC. As protein: CASSRPRQEHEQYF.

The rearrangement uses TRBV18 and TRBJ1-1; D unresolved. V lost 3 bases, J lost 2 bases, and 13 bases lay in between. Germline CDR1 is KGHSH and CDR2 is LQKENI. This CDR3 spans 15 amino acids. This CDR3 is CASSPLSPGNTEAFF. The CDR3, as DNA: TGTGCCAGCTCACCCCTTTCCCCGGGAAACACTGAAGCTTTCTTT.

The chain recombines TRBV5-4 with TRBJ2-1; 12 bases fit TRBD2. Germline CDR1 SGHNT, CDR2 YYREEE (reference sequence). The CDR3 is made up of 15 amino acids. V lost 4 bases to trimming and J lost 8 bases; unmatched junction nucleotides: 7. As DNA, the CDR3 is TGTGCCAGCAGCCACTCTAGCGGGAGGGCTGATGAGCAGTTCTTC. Translated: CASSHSSGRADEQFF.

The chain joins TRBV28 to TRBJ1-1, with D perhaps matching TRBD1 (6 bases). Germline V gene lookup returns CDR1 MDHEN and CDR2 SYDVKM. This CDR3 has 14 amino acids. Trimming left V 3 bases short and J 8 bases short, with 16 bases between. The CDR3 is CASSLGLRGTEAFF. CDR3 DNA: TGTGCCAGCAGTTTGGGGCTAAGGGGGACGGAAGCTTTCTTT.

This chain links TRBV5-6 with TRBJ2-7; no definite D call. The CDR3 contains 15 residues. V was shortened by 5 bases and J by 0 bases, with 15 bases between the two germline ends. From germline, CDR1 is SGHDT and CDR2 YYEEEE. This CDR3 reads CASSHVKGLSYEQYF. CDR3 bases: TGTGCCAGCAGTCACGTTAAAGGGCTCTCCTACGAGCAGTACTTC.

The rearrangement uses TRBV21-1 and TRBJ2-7; TRBD1 is the table's D call, not checked against the DNA. TRBV21-1 is a pseudogene segment. The CDR3 consists of 15 residues. CDR3 loop: CASSMSDRSAYEQYF. The CDR3 DNA reads as TGTGCCAGCAGCATGTCTGACAGGTCTGCCTACGAGCAGTACTTC.

The V gene is TRBV14, the J gene TRBJ1-3, with D uncertain. The V gene's germline CDR1 is SGHDN and CDR2 FVKESK. Trimming removed 0 bases at V and 0 bases at J, with 12 bases between. The CDR3 has 17 residues. The CDR3 reads CASSQDLFSVSGNTIYF. CDR3 nucleotides: TGTGCCAGCAGCCAAGATCTGTTCAGCGTCTCTGGAAACACCATATATTTT.

The rearrangement joins TRBV28 to TRBJ2-7; no clear D. CDR3 size: 10 residues. Germline CDR1 is MDHEN and CDR2 is SYDVKM. V gave up 6 bases and J gave up 2 bases, with 2 bases separating them. The CDR3 is CASSAYEQYF. The CDR3 DNA reads as TGTGCCAGCAGCGCCTACGAGCAGTACTTC.

This clone was recorded only once. This chain links TRBV18 with TRBJ2-7; 11 bases agree with TRBD2. V was pared by 6 bases and J by 6 bases, with 10 bases of the junction left unmatched. The CDR3 is 15 amino acids. Germline V CDR1 and CDR2: KGHSH, LQKENI. CDR3 protein: CASSRGTSGLGEQYF. The CDR3 DNA follows: TGTGCCAGCTCGCGAGGGACTAGCGGCCTCGGCGAGCAGTACTTC.

The chain couples TRBV7-3 to TRBJ2-1, with 10 bases aligning to TRBD2. Germline-derived CDR1 and CDR2 are SGHTA and FQGTGA. With V trimmed by 0 bases and J by 5 bases, 4 bases remained unmatched. The CDR3 is made up of 16 amino acids. The CDR3 sequence: CASSLTLAGIHNEQFF. The CDR3 DNA follows: TGTGCCAGCAGCTTAACACTAGCGGGAATCCACAATGAGCAGTTCTTC.

The chain couples TRBV19 to TRBJ2-1; possible D gene TRBD2, 6 bases. The CDR3 sequence is 15 residues long. Germline loops: CDR1 LNHDA, CDR2 SQIVND (reference sequence). V dropped 7 bases and J dropped 4 bases, with 17 bases sitting between them. CDR3 nucleotides: TGTGCCAGTAATCTAATGGGGGGATCGTACAATGAGCAGTTCTTC. This sequence encodes CASNLMGGSYNEQFF.

The V call is TRBV2, the J call TRBJ1-5, with TRBD1 matching over 7 bases. Germline trimming cut 5 bases from V and 5 bases from J; bases unmatched to any gene: 6. Germline V gene sequence: CDR1 SNHLY, CDR2 FYNNEI. CDR3 length equals 14 residues. CDR3 nucleotides: TGTGCCAGCAGTCGCACAGGGGAGGATCAGCCCCAGCATTTT. Its translation is CASSRTGEDQPQHF.

Regarding this clone: At one end the junction does not follow the germline gene, possibly because of a read error. V is TRBV28 and J is TRBJ1-4, with 10 bases aligning to TRBD1. The CDR3 runs to 16 residues. Germline V CDR1 and CDR2: MDHEN, SYDVKM. In nucleotides, the CDR3 is TGTGCCAGCAGCTACCTTGGGACAGGGGCGAATGGAAAACTGTTTTTT. Its protein product is CASSYLGTGANGKLFF.

The V and J genes are TRBV18 and TRBJ2-2; D is unresolved. The germline gives CDR1 KGHSH, CDR2 LQKENI. This CDR3 is 12 amino acids long. V was clipped by 5 bases and J by 4 bases, with 5 bases between them. CDR3 nucleotides: TGTGCCAGCTCATCTATCACCGGGGAGCTGTTTTTT. Protein: CASSSITGELFF.

This clone was picked up one time. This chain joins TRBV6-6 and TRBJ1-4, with unresolved D. V dropped 6 bases and J dropped 7 bases, with 9 bases sitting between them. The V gene's germline CDR1 is MNHNY and CDR2 SVGAGI (reference sequence). This CDR3 spans 12 amino acids. The CDR3 coding sequence is TGTGCCAGCAGGCTCCGTAGTGAAAAACTGTTTTTT. Protein: CASRLRSEKLFF.

V usage is TRBV19 and J usage is TRBJ2-1; TRBD1 aligns across 8 bases. Germline CDR1 is LNHDA and CDR2 is SQIVND (reference sequence). The ends lost 1 base at V and 10 bases at J; junction bases unmatched: 12. The CDR3 consists of 16 residues. The CDR3 loop reads CASSIAPGQGAREQFF. The DNA for the CDR3 is TGTGCCAGTAGTATAGCCCCGGGCCAGGGGGCTAGAGAGCAGTTCTTC. The whole variable domain, filled in from reference TRBV19 and TRBJ2-1, reads DGGITQSPKYLFRKEGQNVTLSCEQNLNHDAMYWYRQDPGQGLRLIYYSQIVNDFQKGDIAEGYSVSREKKESFPLTVTSAQKNPTAFYLCASSIAPGQGAREQFFGPGTRLTVL.

V gene TRBV7-8 combines with J gene TRBJ2-6, with TRBD2 matching 10 bases. The trim removed 7 bases at V and 2 bases at J, leaving 8 bases unmatched. The V gene's germline CDR1 is SGHVS and CDR2 FQNEAQ. The CDR3 is 17 amino acids. The CDR3 DNA reads TGTGCCAGCATCCTAGCGGGAGTTGCGGCTGGGGCCAACGTCCTGACTTTC. This translates into CASILAGVAAGANVLTF.

The chain links TRBV27 to TRBJ2-7, with D possibly being TRBD1 (5 bases). V dropped 5 bases and J dropped 4 bases, with 12 bases sitting between them. This CDR3 region has 13 residues. Germline lookup yields CDR1 MNHEY and CDR2 SMNVEV (reference sequence). The CDR3 bases are TGTGCCAGCAGTGCGGACATGTCGTACGAGCAGTACTTC. It specifies CASSADMSYEQYF.

The V call is TRBV11-3, the J call TRBJ2-2; TRBD2 aligns across 7 bases. V trimming: 3 bases; J trimming: 5 bases; junction bases outside the gene matches: 9. This CDR3 has 16 residues. Germline V CDR1 and CDR2: SGHNT, YENEEA. The CDR3 coding sequence is TGTGCCAGCAGCTTGATGGGAGGGCCTACGACCGGGGAGCTGTTTTTT. Amino acid sequence: CASSLMGGPTTGELFF. The full variable domain, rest sourced from reference TRBV11-3 and TRBJ2-2, is EAGVVQSPRYKIIEKKQPVAFWCNPISGHNTLYWYLQNLGQGPELLIRYENEEAVDDSQLPKDRFSAERLKGVDSTLKIQPAELGDSAVYLCASSLMGGPTTGELFFGEGSRLTVL.